This T cell receptor beta chain was recovered during a study of shared clonotypes between healthy human individuals. General study findings and limits: Shared clonotypes: approximately 5.3% naive CD4, 3% to 3.5% naive CD8, around 2.2% memory CD4, approximately 0.41% memory CD8.

As concerns this clone: The antigen is unknown.

The germline V gene encodes CDR1 MGHRA and CDR2 YSYEKL. Deletions cut 5 bases from V and 8 bases from J, with 16 bases between. The CDR3 sequence is 14 residues long. Generated by immunoSEQ multiplex PCR, the TCRdb table keeps only in-frame clones and is missing some. The table shows hundreds of thousands of clones, with roughly 96% occurring only once. The J gene is TRBJ2-4, the V gene TRBV4-1; tentative D call: TRBD1 (6 bases). Sequencing used memory CD8+ T cells sorted from blood. The subset here: CD45RO+ cells pooled with CCR7-negative TemRA cells. This TCR came from a young man in good health. The CDR3 is CASSVTGTRDIQYF. The CDR3 nucleotides read TGCGCCAGCAGCGTGACCGGGACAAGGGACATTCAGTACTTC.